A single sample is the source of the 21 T cell receptor beta chains below, sequenced in a study of blood T cell repertoires in COVID-19. Repertoires were generated with immunoSEQ multiplex PCR, while TCRdb's copy carries only in-frame clones and drops some. The data show some 93,000 clones, with approximately 86% seen just once and about 17% held by the top ten. Sequenced sample: peripheral blood. The receptor set was obtained from a woman aged 80 or over with acute or convalescent COVID-19.

The gene calls are TRBV2 and TRBJ1-2; a possible D gene is TRBD1 (6 bases). The CDR3 is 16 amino acids. Germline lookup yields CDR1 SNHLY and CDR2 FYNNEI. Trimming took 4 bases from V and 8 from J, leaving 23 bases between them. The CDR3 DNA follows: TGTGCCAGCAGTGGCCGATACCGGACGGGGGGGCAAGGCTACACCTTC. It specifies CASSGRYRTGGQGYTF.

The chain couples TRBV9 to TRBJ2-1; D might be TRBD2 (6 bases). V shed 4 bases and J shed 7 bases, with 18 bases lying between them. The length of the CDR3 is 15 residues. Looked up from germline, CDR1 is SGDLS and CDR2 is YYNGEE. The CDR3 DNA reads as TGTGCCAGCAGCCACCCACGGAGGGGCGGGAATGAGCAGTTCTTC. It yields the protein CASSHPRRGGNEQFF.

This clone was seen repeatedly, ten times or more. The CDR3 is CASSYGGVTTDTQYF. Here the CDR3 DNA reads TGTGCCAGCAGTTACGGCGGGGTTACCACAGATACGCAGTATTTT. The gene calls are TRBV6-2 or TRBV6-3 and TRBJ2-3; TRBD2 might be the D (6 bases). Deletions cut 2 bases from V and 2 bases from J, with 11 bases between. CDR1 MNHEY and CDR2 SVGEGT come from the germline V gene. The CDR3 is made up of 15 amino acids.

The chain joins TRBV3-1 (or the pseudogene TRBV3-2) to TRBJ1-2; 11 positions agree with TRBD1. Germline CDR1 and CDR2: LGHDT and YNNKEL (reference sequence). This CDR3 has 14 amino acids. Losses at the gene ends were 4 bases for V and 9 bases for J; bases not matched to a gene: 7. As DNA, the CDR3 is TGTGCCAGCAGCCCTCTCGGGACAGGGGGGAGCTACACCTTC. Amino acids: CASSPLGTGGSYTF.

This sequence joins TRBV7-2 and TRBJ1-2; possible D gene TRBD1, 6 bases. This CDR3 is built from 13 residues. V was pared by 3 bases and J by 3 bases, with 8 bases between. Germline V gene sequence: CDR1 SGHTA, CDR2 FQGNSA. The CDR3 is CASSFRGDYGYTF. DNA for the CDR3: TGTGCCAGCAGCTTCAGGGGCGACTATGGCTACACCTTC.

The chain has TRBV6-2 or TRBV6-3 and TRBJ2-3; 7 bases agree with TRBD1. The V gene end was trimmed by 6 bases and the J gene end by 2 bases; junction bases not matched to a gene: 11. The CDR3 is made up of 16 amino acids. Germline CDR1 is MNHEY and CDR2 is SVGEGT. As DNA, the CDR3 is TGTGCCAGCAGCCAACCCCAGGGGGTATCCACAGATACGCAGTATTTT. Translating gives CASSQPQGVSTDTQYF.

CDR3 nucleotide sequence: TGTGCCAGCAGCCAAGATGGGCCGAGTAATGAAAAACTGTTTTTT. This sequence encodes CASSQDGPSNEKLFF. The chain uses TRBV4-2 and TRBJ1-4, with D unclear. Germline CDR1 is LGHNA and CDR2 is YNFKEQ. The CDR3 runs to 15 residues. Trimming took off 0 bases at V and 4 bases at J, with 9 bases between the two ends.

J is TRBJ1-6 and V is TRBV19; unclear D gene. Trimming took off 3 bases at V and 4 bases at J, with 16 bases between the two ends. Germline lookup yields CDR1 LNHDA and CDR2 SQIVND (reference sequence). The CDR3 loop spans 17 amino acids. The CDR3 loop reads CASSISGLPGYNSPLHF. The DNA for the CDR3 is TGTGCCAGTAGTATTTCAGGTTTGCCGGGATATAATTCACCCCTCCACTTT. Full variable domain (remainder filled in from reference TRBV19 and TRBJ1-6): DGGITQSPKYLFRKEGQNVTLSCEQNLNHDAMYWYRQDPGQGLRLIYYSQIVNDFQKGDIAEGYSVSREKKESFPLTVTSAQKNPTAFYLCASSISGLPGYNSPLHFGNGTRLTVT.

This clone was seen only once. The V and J genes are TRBV7-8 and TRBJ1-5; 12 bases are a match to TRBD1. The V segment lost 0 bases and the J segment 4 bases; nucleotides outside the gene matches: 7. This CDR3 contains 18 residues. Germline-derived CDR1 and CDR2 are SGHVS and FQNEAQ. The CDR3: CASSLAGDRGPVNQPQHF. CDR3 nucleotide sequence: TGTGCCAGCAGCTTAGCGGGGGACAGGGGGCCGGTGAATCAGCCCCAGCATTTT. Using reference TRBV7-8 and TRBJ1-5 for the parts outside the CDR3, the full variable domain is GAGVSQSPRYKVAKRGQDVALRCDPISGHVSLFWYQQALGQGPEFLTYFQNEAQLDKSGLPSDRFFAERPEGSVSTLKIQRTQQEDSAVYLCASSLAGDRGPVNQPQHFGDGTRLSIL.

The chain recombines TRBV14 with TRBJ1-2; TRBD1 is a possible D gene (5 bases). Trimming took 0 bases from V and 2 from J, leaving 13 bases between them. The CDR3 has 16 amino acids. Looked up from germline, CDR1 is SGHDN and CDR2 is FVKESK. CDR3 in amino acids: CASSQDRGPVNYGYTF. Written as DNA, the CDR3 is TGTGCCAGCAGCCAAGATAGGGGCCCGGTGAACTATGGCTACACCTTC.

V gene TRBV7-8 combines with J gene TRBJ1-3; D is unclear. CDR1 and CDR2 (germline): SGHVS, FQNEAQ. V lost 1 base, J lost 0 bases, and 10 bases lay in between. The CDR3 loop spans 16 amino acids. CDR3 amino acids: CASSLVRSSSGNTIYF. The DNA for the CDR3 is TGTGCCAGCAGCTTAGTTCGATCCAGCTCTGGAAACACCATATATTTT.

V is TRBV12-3 or TRBV12-4 and J is TRBJ1-1; D call uncertain. Trimming stripped 1 base from V and 10 bases from J, with 10 bases between. This CDR3 is 12 amino acids long. The CDR3: CASSLGRNAAFF. Here the CDR3 DNA reads TGTGCCAGCAGTTTAGGCAGAAATGCAGCTTTCTTT.

The chain carries TRBV18 and TRBJ1-1, with D unclear. The germline V gene has CDR1 KGHSH and CDR2 LQKENI. V dropped 0 bases and J dropped 4 bases, with 6 bases sitting between them. This CDR3 has 13 residues. The CDR3 loop is CASSPPGSTEAFF. The DNA for the CDR3 is TGTGCCAGCTCACCACCAGGGAGCACTGAAGCTTTCTTT.

This chain joins TRBV2 and TRBJ2-2, with D tentatively TRBD1 (7 bases). This CDR3 contains 15 residues. Trimming removed 6 bases at V and 7 bases at J, with 18 bases between. Germline values: CDR1 SNHLY, CDR2 FYNNEI. The DNA of the CDR3 is TGTGCCAGCAGGGGATTGAGGCAGGGGGGCGGGGAGCTGTTTTTT. It is translated as CASRGLRQGGGELFF.

The chain has TRBV5-1 and TRBJ1-3; maybe TRBD1 (6 bases). The CDR3 contains 15 residues. V lost 4 bases and J lost 3, with 14 bases in between. The germline V gene has CDR1 SGHRS and CDR2 YFSETQ. The CDR3 loop is CASSQTGTLGNTIYF. The CDR3 DNA follows: TGCGCCAGCAGCCAGACCGGGACACTTGGAAACACCATATATTTT.

The chain links TRBV6-6 to TRBJ1-2; D is possibly TRBD1 (5 bases). The CDR3 contains 14 residues. The ends were cut back, 2 bases at V and 4 bases at J, with 11 bases in the middle. CDR1 and CDR2 from the germline V gene are MNHNY and SVGAGI (reference sequence). Written as DNA, the CDR3 is TGTGCCAGCAGTTACGCGGGGGAGGGCTATGGCTACACCTTC. Amino acid sequence: CASSYAGEGYGYTF.

The J gene is TRBJ2-7, the V gene TRBV11-1; no clear D gene. Deletions cut 1 base from V and 6 bases from J, with 13 bases between. CDR1 and CDR2 (germline): SGHAT, FQDESV (reference sequence). The CDR3 length is 14 residues. CDR3 protein: CASSLDGFRGEQYF. The CDR3 region has the DNA TGTGCCAGCAGCTTAGATGGCTTTCGCGGCGAGCAGTACTTC.

This chain uses TRBV5-1 with TRBJ2-5; 8 bases align to TRBD1. Trimming took 4 bases from V and 5 from J; bases not matched to a gene: 10. This CDR3 contains 15 residues. Germline lookup yields CDR1 SGHRS and CDR2 YFSETQ. CDR3 loop: CASSAWTGPGETQYF. In DNA form, the CDR3 reads TGCGCCAGCAGCGCTTGGACAGGGCCGGGGGAGACCCAGTACTTC.

This sequence joins TRBV18 and TRBJ2-6; no clear D gene. Trimming took 0 bases from V and 2 from J, leaving 8 bases between them. The CDR3 is 16 amino acids. Germline assignment: CDR1 KGHSH and CDR2 LQKENI. The CDR3 spells CASSPPYRAGANVLTF. For the CDR3, the DNA is TGTGCCAGCTCACCACCTTATCGGGCTGGGGCCAACGTCCTGACTTTC.

The chain recombines TRBV2 with TRBJ1-3; the D gene is possibly TRBD1 (6 bases). V lost 3 bases and J 2 bases, leaving 11 bases between the germline ends. The CDR3 spans 15 residues. Per germline, CDR1 SNHLY and CDR2 FYNNEI. In nucleotides, the CDR3 is TGTGCCAGCAGTGACCGCGGGGGGCCTGGAAACACCATATATTTT. Encoded protein: CASSDRGGPGNTIYF.

This chain joins TRBV6-5 and TRBJ1-6, with TRBD1 matching over 9 bases. The germline V gene encodes CDR1 MNHEY and CDR2 SVGAGI. The CDR3 runs 15 residues. J lost 9 bases, V lost 2 bases, and 5 bases had no gene match. The CDR3 is CASSYGGQGLSPLHF. The CDR3 DNA reads as TGTGCCAGCAGTTACGGGGGACAGGGTCTTTCACCCCTCCACTTT.